Below, one TCR beta chain is given with its context. Antigen unknown. The CDR3 loop spans 13 amino acids. V lost 2 bases to trimming and J lost 5 bases, with 4 bases between them. Per germline, CDR1 MNHNY and CDR2 SVGAGI (reference sequence). Here immunoSEQ multiplex PCR was the method, and the copy in TCRdb shows in-frame clones only, minus some. The table records about 43,000 clones, 70% to 85% of them present only once. This record comes from a study of fetal regulatory T cell absence and autoimmunity. On the study more broadly: Exocrine pancreas autoimmunity occurred in IPEX patients lacking clinical diabetes. Whole-study results and caveats: Pancreas TCRs were oligoclonally enriched versus cord blood, some clones over 80-fold.

The chain joins TRBV6-6 to TRBJ1-6; D is ambiguous. The specimen sequenced was cord blood. The TCR sequence derives from a newborn boy with IPEX syndrome. The CDR3 spells CASSYGHNSPLHF. The CDR3, as DNA: TGTGCCAGCAGTTACGGTCATAATTCACCCCTCCACTTT.